The clone carrying this T cell receptor (beta chain) was counted many times. Its antigen is as yet unknown. From germline, CDR1 is SGHKS and CDR2 YYEKEE (reference sequence). V shed 0 bases and J shed 3 bases, with 10 bases lying between them. CDR3 length equals 15 residues. This sample is part of a study of CD8+CD57+ T cells in acquired aplastic anemia. The template used for profiling TCR beta VDJ and CDR3 was genomic DNA. TCRdb recomputed calls from the reads with MiXCR, one row per CDR3 protein. The table includes some 220,000 distinct CDR3 sequences, 30% to 40% detected once. Study-wide results and caveats: The CD8+ Simpson's diversity of patients and controls was not significantly different. Patients had around 30 CD8+ CDR3 sequences in common with controls (the shared set).

The sequence derives from a human donor in good health, serving as a control. The sequenced material came from sorted CD4+, CD8+, or CD8+CD57+ T cells (not recorded which) from PBMCs. The genes are TRBV5-5 and TRBJ1-5; D gene ambiguous. CDR3 DNA: TGTGCCAGCAGCTTGGTTCCGGTTTACAATCAGCCCCAGCATTTT. The encoded protein is CASSLVPVYNQPQHF.